This T cell receptor (beta chain) comes out of a study of blood T cells in healthy people across ages. Study details: The template switching approach captured approximately one barcoded beta molecule for every two T cells.

Germline values: CDR1 KGHSH, CDR2 LQKENI. Trimming removed 4 bases at V and 2 bases at J, with 12 bases between. This CDR3 region has 14 residues. PCR was performed a second time for roughly 7 to 11 cycles using a sample-barcoded 5' primer and a J-beta primer mix. TCRdb redid the calling of the 5' RACE reads with MiXCR, one entry per CDR3 protein. The sample has about 680,000 distinct CDR3 sequences, more than 40% seen once. Study-wide findings and caveats: More naive CD4+ cells and higher diversity marked long-lived donors relative to aged donors. It was not possible, with unsorted PBMCs, to conclusively compare naive and antigen-experienced cells.

This clonotype was observed many times. The antigen is not known. This chain joins TRBV18 and TRBJ2-7, with D possibly being TRBD2 (6 bases). The sample taken for sequencing was blood. The TCR was taken from a woman aged 55-69 years in good health. The CDR3 nucleotides are TGTGCCAGCTCACTGGGGACTTCCACCTACGAGCAGTACTTC. Protein sequence: CASSLGTSTYEQYF. The variable domain in full, completed from reference TRBV18 and TRBJ2-7, reads NAGVMQNPRHLVRRRGQEARLRCSPMKGHSHVYWYRQLPEEGLKFMVYLQKENIIDESGMPKERFSAEFPKEGPSILRIQQVVRGDSAAYFCASSLGTSTYEQYFGPGTRLTVT.